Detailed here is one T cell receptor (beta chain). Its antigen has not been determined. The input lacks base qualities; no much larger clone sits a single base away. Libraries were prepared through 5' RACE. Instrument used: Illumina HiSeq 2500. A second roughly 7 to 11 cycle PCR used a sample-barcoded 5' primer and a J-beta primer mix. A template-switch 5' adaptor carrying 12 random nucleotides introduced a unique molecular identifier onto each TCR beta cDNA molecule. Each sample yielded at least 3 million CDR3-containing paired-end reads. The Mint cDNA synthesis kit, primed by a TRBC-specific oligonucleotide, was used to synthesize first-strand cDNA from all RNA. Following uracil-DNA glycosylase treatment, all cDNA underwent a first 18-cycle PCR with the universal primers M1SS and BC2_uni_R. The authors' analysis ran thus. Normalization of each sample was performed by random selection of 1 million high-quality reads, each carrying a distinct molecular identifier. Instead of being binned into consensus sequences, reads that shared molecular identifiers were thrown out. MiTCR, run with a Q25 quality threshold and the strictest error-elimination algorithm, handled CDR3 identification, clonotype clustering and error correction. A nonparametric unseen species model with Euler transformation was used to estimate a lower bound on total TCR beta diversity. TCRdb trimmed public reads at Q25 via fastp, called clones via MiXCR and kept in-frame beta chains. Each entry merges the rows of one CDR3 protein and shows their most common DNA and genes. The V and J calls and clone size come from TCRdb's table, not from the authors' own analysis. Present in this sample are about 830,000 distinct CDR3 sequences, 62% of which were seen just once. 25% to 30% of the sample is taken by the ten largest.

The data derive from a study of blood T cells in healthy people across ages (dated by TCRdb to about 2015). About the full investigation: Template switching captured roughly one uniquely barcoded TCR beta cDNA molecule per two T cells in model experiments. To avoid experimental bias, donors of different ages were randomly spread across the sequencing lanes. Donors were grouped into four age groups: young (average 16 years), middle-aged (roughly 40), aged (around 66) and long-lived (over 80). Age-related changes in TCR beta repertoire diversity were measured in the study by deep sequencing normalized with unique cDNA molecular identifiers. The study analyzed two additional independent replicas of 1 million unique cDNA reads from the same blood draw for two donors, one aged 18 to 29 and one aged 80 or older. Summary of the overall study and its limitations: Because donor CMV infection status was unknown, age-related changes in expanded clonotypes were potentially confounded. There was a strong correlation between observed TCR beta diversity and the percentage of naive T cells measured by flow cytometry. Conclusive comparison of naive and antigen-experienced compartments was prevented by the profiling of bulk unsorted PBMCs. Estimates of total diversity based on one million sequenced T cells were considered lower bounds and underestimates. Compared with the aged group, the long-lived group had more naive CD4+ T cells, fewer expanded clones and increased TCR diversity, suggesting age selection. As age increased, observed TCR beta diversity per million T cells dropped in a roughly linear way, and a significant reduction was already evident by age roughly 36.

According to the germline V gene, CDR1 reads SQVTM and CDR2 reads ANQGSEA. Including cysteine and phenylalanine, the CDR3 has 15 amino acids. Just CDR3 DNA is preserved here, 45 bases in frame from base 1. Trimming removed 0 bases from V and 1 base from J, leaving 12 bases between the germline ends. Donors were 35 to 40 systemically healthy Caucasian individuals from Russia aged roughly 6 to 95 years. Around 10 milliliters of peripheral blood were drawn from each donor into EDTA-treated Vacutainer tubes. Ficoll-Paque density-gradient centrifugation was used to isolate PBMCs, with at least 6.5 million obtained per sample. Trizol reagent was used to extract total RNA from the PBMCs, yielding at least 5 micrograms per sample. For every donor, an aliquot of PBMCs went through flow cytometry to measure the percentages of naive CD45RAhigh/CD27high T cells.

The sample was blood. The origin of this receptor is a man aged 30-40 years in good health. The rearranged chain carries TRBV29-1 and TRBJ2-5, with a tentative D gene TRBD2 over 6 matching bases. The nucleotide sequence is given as TGCAGCGTTGAAGATGGGGCGGGGCCCCAAGAGACCCAGTACTTC. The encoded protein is CSVEDGAGPQETQYF.